This paragraph covers one T cell receptor (beta chain) sequence. Its antigen is unknown. Together with a sample-barcoded 5' primer, a J-beta primer mix was included in a second PCR lasting roughly 7 to 11 cycles. All cDNA molecules were each tagged by a template-switch adaptor with 12 random nucleotides. TCRdb independently ran MiXCR on the 5' RACE reads; one entry per CDR3 protein. The table has about 830,000 distinct CDR3 sequences, about 62% seen once. This entry belongs to a study of blood T cells in healthy people across ages. Study-level points and caveats: In older individuals, TCR beta diversity per million T cells was lower, falling roughly linearly with age. Long-lived donors had more naive CD4+ cells and higher diversity than aged donors.

Around 10 milliliters was the volume of peripheral blood drawn from each donor. This CDR3 has 16 amino acids. The trim removed 6 bases at V and 2 bases at J, leaving 8 bases unmatched. CDR1 is SGHTA, CDR2 FQGTGA, per germline. The V gene is TRBV7-3, the J gene TRBJ2-2; TRBD2 matches 8 bases. The clonotype originates from a man younger than 40 in good health. Sequenced input: blood. The CDR3 coding sequence is TGTGCCAGCAGTTCGAGCGGGGGCCGAAACACCGGGGAGCTGTTTTTT. This sequence encodes CASSSSGGRNTGELFF.